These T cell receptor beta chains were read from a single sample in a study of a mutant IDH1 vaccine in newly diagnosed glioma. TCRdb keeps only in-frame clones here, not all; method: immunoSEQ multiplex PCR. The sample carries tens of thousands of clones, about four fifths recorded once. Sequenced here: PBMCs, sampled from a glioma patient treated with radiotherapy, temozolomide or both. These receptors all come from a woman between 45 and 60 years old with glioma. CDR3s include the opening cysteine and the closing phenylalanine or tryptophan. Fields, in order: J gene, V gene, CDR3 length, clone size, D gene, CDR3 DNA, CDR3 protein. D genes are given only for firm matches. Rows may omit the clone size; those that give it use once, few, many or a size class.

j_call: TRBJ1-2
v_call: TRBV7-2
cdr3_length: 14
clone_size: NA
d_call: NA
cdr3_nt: TGTGCCAGCAGCGATGTGGGGGCGGTACTGGGCTACACCTTC
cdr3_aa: CASSDVGAVLGYTF

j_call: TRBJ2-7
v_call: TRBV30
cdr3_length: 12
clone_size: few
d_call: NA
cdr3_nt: TGTGCCTGGAGACAGGGCTCCTACGAGCAGTACTTC
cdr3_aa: CAWRQGSYEQYF

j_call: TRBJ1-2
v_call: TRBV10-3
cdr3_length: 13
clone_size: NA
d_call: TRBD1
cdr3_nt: TGTGCCATCAGTGAGGAGGGGGCGGTCGGCTACACCTTC
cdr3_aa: CAISEEGAVGYTF

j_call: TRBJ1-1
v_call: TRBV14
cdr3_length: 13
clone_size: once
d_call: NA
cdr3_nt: TGTGCCAGCAGCCAAGATAGGGGGACTGAAGCTTTCTTT
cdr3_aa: CASSQDRGTEAFF

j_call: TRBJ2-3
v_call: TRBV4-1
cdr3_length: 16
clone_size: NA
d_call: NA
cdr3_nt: TGCGCCAGCAGCCAAGATAGTCGGGGGGCCTTGGATACGCAGTATTTT
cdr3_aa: CASSQDSRGALDTQYF

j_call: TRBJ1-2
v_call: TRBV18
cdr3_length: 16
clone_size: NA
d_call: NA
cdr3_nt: TGTGCCAGCTCACCTTCGGCAACAGTCACTAACTATGGCTACACCTTC
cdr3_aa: CASSPSATVTNYGYTF

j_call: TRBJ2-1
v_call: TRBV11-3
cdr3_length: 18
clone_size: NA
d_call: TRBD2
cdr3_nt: TGTGCCAGCCGCAAGGGACTAGCGGGGGGGCTGGCCTACAATGAGCAGTTCTTC
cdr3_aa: CASRKGLAGGLAYNEQFF

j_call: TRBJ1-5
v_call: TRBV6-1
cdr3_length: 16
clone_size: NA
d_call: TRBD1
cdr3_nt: TGTGCCAGCAGTGAATCCCCGACAGGGAGGAATCAGCCCCAGCATTTT
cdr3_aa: CASSESPTGRNQPQHF

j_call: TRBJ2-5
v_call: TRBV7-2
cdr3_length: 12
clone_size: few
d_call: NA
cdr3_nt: TGTGCCAGCAGCTTATCGGTCCAGACCCAGTACTTC
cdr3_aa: CASSLSVQTQYF

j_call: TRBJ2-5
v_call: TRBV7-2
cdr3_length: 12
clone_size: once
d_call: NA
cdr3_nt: TGTGCCAGCGTACTATCGGGGGAGACCCAGTACTTC
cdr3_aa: CASVLSGETQYF

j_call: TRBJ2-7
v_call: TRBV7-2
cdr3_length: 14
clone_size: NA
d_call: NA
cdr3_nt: TGTGCCAGCAGCTTAGCCCTAACTCTCCACGAGCAGTACTTC
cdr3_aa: CASSLALTLHEQYF

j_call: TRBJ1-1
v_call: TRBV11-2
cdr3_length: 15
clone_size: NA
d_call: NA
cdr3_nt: TGTGCCAGCAGCTCATTAACGGGGAGGAACACTGAAGCTTTCTTT
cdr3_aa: CASSSLTGRNTEAFF

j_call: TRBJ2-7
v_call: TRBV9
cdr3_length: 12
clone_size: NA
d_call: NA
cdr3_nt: TGTGCCAGCAGCCCCGGGGAGGACGAGCAGTACTTC
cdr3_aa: CASSPGEDEQYF

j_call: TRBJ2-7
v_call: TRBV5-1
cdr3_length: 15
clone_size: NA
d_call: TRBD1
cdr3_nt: TGCGCCAGCAGCAGGGGACAGGGGGACCACTACGAGCAGTACTTC
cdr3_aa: CASSRGQGDHYEQYF

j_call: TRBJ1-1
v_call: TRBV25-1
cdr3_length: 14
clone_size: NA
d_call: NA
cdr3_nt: TGTGCCAGCAGTCCCTTAGGATTGAACACTGAAGCTTTCTTT
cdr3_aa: CASSPLGLNTEAFF

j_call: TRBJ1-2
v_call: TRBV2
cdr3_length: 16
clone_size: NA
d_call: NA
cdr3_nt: TGTGCCAGCAGTGAAGCTGGGCAGGGCGTCCTCTATGGCTACACCTTC
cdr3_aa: CASSEAGQGVLYGYTF

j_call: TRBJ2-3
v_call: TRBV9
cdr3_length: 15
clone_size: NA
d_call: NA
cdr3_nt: TGTGCCAGCAGCACATGGGGGCGGGGCACAGATACGCAGTATTTT
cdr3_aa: CASSTWGRGTDTQYF

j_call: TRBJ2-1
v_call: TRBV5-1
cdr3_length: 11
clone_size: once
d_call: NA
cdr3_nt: TGCGCCAGCAGCACCGGGACGCAGCAGTTCTTC
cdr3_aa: CASSTGTQQFF

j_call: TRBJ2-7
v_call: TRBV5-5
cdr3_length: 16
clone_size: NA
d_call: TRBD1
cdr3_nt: TGTGCCAGCAGCCAAGGTCTTGGACAGGGGGCCTACGAGCAGTACTTC
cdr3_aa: CASSQGLGQGAYEQYF

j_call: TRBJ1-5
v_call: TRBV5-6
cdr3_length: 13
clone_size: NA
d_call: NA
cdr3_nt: TGTGCCAGCAGCTTGGAACCCGGGCAGCCCCAGCATTTT
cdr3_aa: CASSLEPGQPQHF

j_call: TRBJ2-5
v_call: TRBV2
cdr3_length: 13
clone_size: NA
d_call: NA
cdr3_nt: TGTGCCAGCAGTGGAGGATGGAGGGAGACCCAGTACTTC
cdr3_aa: CASSGGWRETQYF

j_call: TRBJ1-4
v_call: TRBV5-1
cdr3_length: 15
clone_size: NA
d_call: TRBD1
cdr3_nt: TGCGCCAGCAGCCCTCAGGGACAGAGTAATGAAAAACTGTTTTTT
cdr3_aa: CASSPQGQSNEKLFF

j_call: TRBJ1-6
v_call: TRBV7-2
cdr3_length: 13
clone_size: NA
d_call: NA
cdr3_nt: TGTGCCAGCAGCTTAGCGGCAGGTTCACCCCTCCACTTT
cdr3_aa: CASSLAAGSPLHF

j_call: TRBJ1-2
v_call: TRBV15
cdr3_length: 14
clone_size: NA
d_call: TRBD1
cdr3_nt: TGTGCCACCAGCAGAGCCCAGGGGGCTGGAGGCTACACCTTC
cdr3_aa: CATSRAQGAGGYTF

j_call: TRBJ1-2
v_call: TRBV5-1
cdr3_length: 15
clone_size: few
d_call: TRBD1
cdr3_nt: TGCGCCAGCAGCCTCGGGACAGAGACGAGCTATGGCTACACCTTC
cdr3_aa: CASSLGTETSYGYTF

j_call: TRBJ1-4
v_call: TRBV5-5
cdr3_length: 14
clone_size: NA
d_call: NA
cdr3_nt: TGTGCCAGCAGCTCGGGGACCGGGAATGAAAAACTGTTTTTT
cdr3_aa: CASSSGTGNEKLFF

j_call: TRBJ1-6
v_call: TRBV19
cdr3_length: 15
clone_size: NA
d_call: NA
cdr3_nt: TGTGCCAGTAGCCCCGAAGGGAGTATTAATTCACCCCTCCACTTT
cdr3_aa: CASSPEGSINSPLHF

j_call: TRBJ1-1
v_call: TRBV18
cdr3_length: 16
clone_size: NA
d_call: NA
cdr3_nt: TGTGCCAGCTGCGGGGTGGCAGGGTATGTCGGCACTGAAGCTTTCTTT
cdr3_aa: CASCGVAGYVGTEAFF

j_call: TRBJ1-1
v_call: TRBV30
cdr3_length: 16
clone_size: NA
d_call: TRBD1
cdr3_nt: TGTGCCTGGAGTGGGGGGACAGGGGACATGAACACTGAAGCTTTCTTT
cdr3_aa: CAWSGGTGDMNTEAFF

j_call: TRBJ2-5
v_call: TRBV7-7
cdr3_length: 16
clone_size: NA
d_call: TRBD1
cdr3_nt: TGTGCCAGCAGCTTATATACAGGGGGCATGGGCGAGACCCAGTACTTC
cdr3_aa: CASSLYTGGMGETQYF

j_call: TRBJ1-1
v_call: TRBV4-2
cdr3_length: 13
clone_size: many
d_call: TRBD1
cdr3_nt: TGTGCCAGCAGGGGGACAGTCGGTTCTGAAGCTTTCTTT
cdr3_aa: CASRGTVGSEAFF

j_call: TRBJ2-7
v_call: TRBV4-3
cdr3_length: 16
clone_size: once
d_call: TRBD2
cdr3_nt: TGCGCCAGCAGCCAAGACCCCGCGGGGGGCCTCTACGAGCAGTACTTC
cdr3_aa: CASSQDPAGGLYEQYF

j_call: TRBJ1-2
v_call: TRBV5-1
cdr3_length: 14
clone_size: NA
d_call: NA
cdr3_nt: TGCGCCAGCAGCTTACAGGATGTAACGGACGGCTACACCTTC
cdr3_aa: CASSLQDVTDGYTF

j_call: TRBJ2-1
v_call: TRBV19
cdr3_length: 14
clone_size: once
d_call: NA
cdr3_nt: TGTGCCAGTAGTATGGACTTAATACGGGGTGAGCAGTTCTTC
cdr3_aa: CASSMDLIRGEQFF

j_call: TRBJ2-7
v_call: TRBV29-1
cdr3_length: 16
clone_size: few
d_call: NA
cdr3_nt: TGCAGCGCTACGGAATGGGGACTCTCCGCAAAGCACGAGCAGTACTTC
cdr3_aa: CSATEWGLSAKHEQYF

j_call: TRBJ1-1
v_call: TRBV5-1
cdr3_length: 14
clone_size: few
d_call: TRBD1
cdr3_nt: TGCGCCAGCAGCCCGGGACAGCCGAACACTGAAGCTTTCTTT
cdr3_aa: CASSPGQPNTEAFF

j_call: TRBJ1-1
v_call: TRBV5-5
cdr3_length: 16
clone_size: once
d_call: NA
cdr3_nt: TGTGCCAGCAGCTTTCTGTCCGGCAGGGCAACCTTTGAAGCTTTCTTT
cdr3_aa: CASSFLSGRATFEAFF

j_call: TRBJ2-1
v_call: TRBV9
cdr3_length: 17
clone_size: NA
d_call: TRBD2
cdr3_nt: TGTGCCAGCAGCGCCCCATTCGGACTAGCGGGGGTTGATGAGCAGTTCTTC
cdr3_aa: CASSAPFGLAGVDEQFF

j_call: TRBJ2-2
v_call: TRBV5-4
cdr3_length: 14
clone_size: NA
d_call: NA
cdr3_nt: TGTGCCAGCAGCTTGGCCACCAGGACCGGGGAGCTGTTTTTT
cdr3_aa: CASSLATRTGELFF

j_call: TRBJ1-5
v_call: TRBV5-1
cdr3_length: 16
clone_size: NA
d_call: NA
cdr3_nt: TGCGCCAGCAGCTTGGAAGGAATCAATAGCAATCAGCCCCAGCATTTT
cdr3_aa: CASSLEGINSNQPQHF

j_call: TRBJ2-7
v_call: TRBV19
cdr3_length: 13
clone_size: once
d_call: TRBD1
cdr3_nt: TGTGCCAGTAGTAACCGGGACAGACTCCAATGGTACTTC
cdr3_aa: CASSNRDRLQWYF